The entry that follows covers one T cell receptor beta chain sequence. The length of the CDR3 is 15 residues. CDR1 and CDR2 (germline): MGHDK, SYGVNS. V lost 1 base, J lost 0 bases, and 8 bases lay in between. This record comes from a study of T cells in localized non-small cell lung cancer. Only in-frame clones appear in the TCRdb table, and some are missing; sequencing was by immunoSEQ multiplex PCR. Of approximately 10,000 clones detected, roughly 90% appear once; the ten largest clones hold around 2.2%. Source: peripheral blood, taken before any cancer treatment. The receptor's source is a female donor over 55 with stage II squamous cell lung carcinoma. The rearrangement links TRBV25-1 to TRBJ2-3, with D unresolved. The CDR3: CASSESDRSTDTQYF. For the CDR3, the DNA is TGTGCCAGCAGTGAATCCGACCGAAGCACAGATACGCAGTATTTT.